This TCR beta chain is drawn from a study of regulatory T cells in long-lasting Graves disease. Overall study findings and caveats: Under persistent disease, TRBV28, TRBJ1-2 and TRBJ2-5 were used preferentially.

The CDR3 extends over 18 amino acids. CDR1 is DFQATT, CDR2 SNEGSKA, per germline (reference sequence). Trimming cost V 3 bases and J 5 bases; bases outside gene matches: 18. Arm-PCR with iRepertoire HTBI primers amplified the CDR3 regions for these TCR beta libraries. MiXCR was run by TCRdb on the multiplex PCR reads, yielding one entry per CDR3 protein. Of a few hundred thousand distinct CDR3 sequences listed, around 24% are singletons. This clonotype was counted between two and nine times. The target antigen is unknown. Regarding time point: persistent/refractory GD, antithyroid drugs over 5 years with positive TRAb. PBMC-extracted RNA yielded the TCR library.

The specimen was peripheral blood mononuclear cells (PBMCs), collected when the disease was refractory, from a patient treated with antithyroid drugs. The clonotype comes from a female donor with Graves disease. The chain recombines TRBV20-1 with TRBJ2-7; 11 bases fit TRBD2. The CDR3 protein is CSASRPWVLAGGIDEQYF. The CDR3 DNA reads TGCAGTGCTAGTCGCCCTTGGGTCCTAGCGGGAGGAATCGACGAGCAGTACTTC.